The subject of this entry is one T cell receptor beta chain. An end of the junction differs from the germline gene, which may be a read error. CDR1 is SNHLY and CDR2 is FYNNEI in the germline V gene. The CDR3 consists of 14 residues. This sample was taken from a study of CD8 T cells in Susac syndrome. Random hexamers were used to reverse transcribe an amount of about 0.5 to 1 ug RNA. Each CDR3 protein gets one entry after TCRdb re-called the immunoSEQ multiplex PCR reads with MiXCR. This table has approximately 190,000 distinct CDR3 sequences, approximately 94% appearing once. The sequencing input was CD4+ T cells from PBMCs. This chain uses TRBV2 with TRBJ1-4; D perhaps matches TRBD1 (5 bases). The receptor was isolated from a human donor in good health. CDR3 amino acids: CASRGDSAIEKLLF. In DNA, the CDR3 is TGTGCCAGCAGGGGCGACAGCGCGATTGAAAAACTGCTTTTT. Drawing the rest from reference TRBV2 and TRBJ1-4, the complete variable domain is EPEVTQTPSHQVTQMGQEVILRCVPISNHLYFYWYRQILGQKVEFLVSFYNNEISEKSEIFDDQFSVERPDGSNFTLKIRSTKLEDSAMYFCASRGDSAIEKLLFGSGTQLSVL.